The T cell receptor (beta chain) described here comes from a study of cytomegalovirus exposure and HLA in healthy donors. Whole-study findings and limits: Per a prior analysis, the majority of TCR beta V segments were productive roughly 87% or roughly 30% of the time. Later findings reportedly placed an Asian-associated ancestry cluster below the approximately 700-donor mean for N-insertions. Roughly uniform depth of sequencing across donors was assumed in presence/absence analyses.

This clone occurred a few times. The antigen remains undetermined. The V and J ends lost 4 bases and 5 bases, in that order; junction bases with no gene match: 14. The CDR3 is 16 amino acids. Germline V gene sequence: CDR1 SGHRS, CDR2 YFSETQ. Vbeta (60) and Jbeta (13) primers were used in the PCR. Using immunoSEQ multiplex PCR, the repertoire was profiled, and TCRdb retains in-frame clones only, with some absent. The repertoire consists of about 140,000 clones, with roughly 10% occurring once and the leading ten covering 1.8%. The gene calls are TRBV5-1 and TRBJ2-5, with 7 bases aligning to TRBD1. This clonotype was obtained from a male donor in good health and CMV-seronegative. Sequences were obtained from PBMCs. CDR3 sequence reads: CASSPSGTASTETQYF. CDR3 coding DNA: TGCGCCAGCAGCCCCTCCGGGACAGCCTCCACCGAGACCCAGTACTTC.